This TCR beta chain originates from a study of T cell repertoires in cytomegalovirus infection. TCRdb ran MiXCR on the reads and lists one entry per CDR3 protein. The sample has about 890,000 distinct CDR3 sequences, approximately 32% seen once. This clonotype was recorded at least ten times. The antigen is unknown. V lost 2 bases and J lost 3, with 7 bases in between. The CDR3 sequence is 13 residues long. This chain connects TRBV12-3 or TRBV12-4 to TRBJ1-1; unclear D gene. The specimen was cultured CD8+ T cells from PBMCs, collected from culture after CMV antigen stimulation. This sequence was found in a human donor in good health (CMV status not recorded). Some clones in this sample may be carry-over from other donors' samples. CDR3 residues: CASSLNRYTEAFF. CDR3 nucleotides: TGTGCCAGCAGTTTAAATCGATACACTGAAGCTTTCTTT.